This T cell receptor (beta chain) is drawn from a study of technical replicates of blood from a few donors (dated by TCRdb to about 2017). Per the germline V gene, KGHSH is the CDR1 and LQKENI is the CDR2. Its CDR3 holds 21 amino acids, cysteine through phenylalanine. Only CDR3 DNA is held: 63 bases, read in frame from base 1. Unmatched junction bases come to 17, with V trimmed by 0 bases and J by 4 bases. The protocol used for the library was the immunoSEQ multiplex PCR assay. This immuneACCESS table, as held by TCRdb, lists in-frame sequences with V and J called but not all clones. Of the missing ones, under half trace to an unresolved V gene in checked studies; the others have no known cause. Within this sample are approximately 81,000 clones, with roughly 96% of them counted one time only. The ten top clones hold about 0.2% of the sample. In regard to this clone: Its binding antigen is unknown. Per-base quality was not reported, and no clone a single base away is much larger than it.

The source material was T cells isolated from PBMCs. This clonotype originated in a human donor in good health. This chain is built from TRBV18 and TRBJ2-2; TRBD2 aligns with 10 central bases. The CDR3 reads CASSPPEWLAGVLSGTGELFF. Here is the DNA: TGTGCCAGCTCACCACCCGAGTGGCTAGCGGGAGTCCTATCGGGCACCGGGGAGCTGTTTTTT.